Described below is a single T cell receptor beta chain sequence and its context. What antigen it recognizes has not been identified. Base qualities were left out, and no much larger clone turns up one base away. CDR1 is given as MDHEN and CDR2 as SYDVKM, both from the germline V gene. Taken from cysteine to phenylalanine, the CDR3 has 14 residues. Just the 42-base CDR3 DNA is kept, in frame starting at base 1. Relative to germline, V is missing 3 bases and J is missing 4 bases, with 6 bases of the junction outside any gene match. The CDR3 regions of human TCRbeta chains were analyzed by immunosequencing. Turning to the authors' computational methods: Repertoire TCRs were matched against a reference library of SARS-CoV-2-specific TCRs generated with the MIRA antigen-specificity platform. Breadth was defined as the fraction of unique TCRs that were SARS-CoV-2-associated. Depth was defined as the fraction of total T cells that were SARS-CoV-2-associated. Each spike-specific TCR was assigned to its reactive spike region and to a CD4 or CD8 class using the MIRA data. Log10-transformed breadth and depth values were compared by one-way ANOVA with Sidak's multiple comparisons tests. Imported from immuneACCESS, the table was reduced by TCRdb to in-frame sequences with V and J called. These copies leave out some clones; in studies compared against another copy, an unresolved V gene accounts for under half, and the cause of the remainder is not known. V and J calls and clone size are copied from that table; D and trimming were computed from the DNA. In all, the sample holds 120,000 or so clones, and roughly 89% of those were seen once. The leading ten clones occupy about 29% of the sample.

The time point tag for this specimen amounts to: baseline before first vaccination. Vaccinee samples were obtained from the UK trials COV001 and COV002, which included a single-blind randomized controlled phase 2/3 trial of AZD1222 (ChAdOx1 nCoV-19) in healthy adults. For TCRbeta chain sequencing, PBMC samples were collected from trial participants at day 0 and at day 28 after the second dose. This sample is drawn from a study of T cell responses to AZD1222 COVID-19 vaccine (dated by TCRdb to about 2021). In terms of the full investigation: AZD1222 recipients whose second dose came at about 4 weeks and those whose second dose came at about 12 weeks were combined into one group, since spike-specific TCR depth and breadth did not differ between the two schedules. A total of 230 to 250 trial participants underwent TCR sequencing, of whom 200 to 220 had received two doses of AZD1222 and around 26 had received two doses of the MenACWY control vaccine. Trial participants were enrolled by age into subgroups of 18-55, 56-69 and 70-plus years, and about 150, 27 and 61 TCR-sequenced participants, respectively, were included in these subgroups.

Summary of the overall study and its limitations: In the small 56-69-year group, the increase in depth fell short of significance, most likely because of low power. After two AZD1222 doses, spike-specific TCR breadth and depth were significantly higher than at day 0 and than in MenACWY recipients. Epitopes outside the regions mutated in the B.1.351 and B.1.1.7 variants were reportedly recognized by nearly half of the unique spike-specific TCRs. No day 14 peak-response samples were available, so repertoires were characterized only after the peak T cell response. Participants were mostly white British and included more females than males, and it was suggested by the authors that clonal diversity may have been underestimated. Conclusions about previously exposed vaccinees are limited, since just six AZD1222 recipients were seropositive for SARS-CoV-2 at baseline. Vaccine-associated CD4 TCRs spanned the whole spike protein, with dominant responses in regions 160-218 and 743-854.

The rearranged chain carries TRBV28 and TRBJ2-7, with TRBD1 matching 7 junction bases. The material was peripheral blood, obtained on day 0 of AZD1222 vaccination. The clonotype was recovered from an adult in good health. The CDR3 has the sequence CASSFVGQRYEQYF. DNA sequence: TGTGCCAGCAGTTTCGTGGGACAGAGGTACGAGCAGTACTTC.